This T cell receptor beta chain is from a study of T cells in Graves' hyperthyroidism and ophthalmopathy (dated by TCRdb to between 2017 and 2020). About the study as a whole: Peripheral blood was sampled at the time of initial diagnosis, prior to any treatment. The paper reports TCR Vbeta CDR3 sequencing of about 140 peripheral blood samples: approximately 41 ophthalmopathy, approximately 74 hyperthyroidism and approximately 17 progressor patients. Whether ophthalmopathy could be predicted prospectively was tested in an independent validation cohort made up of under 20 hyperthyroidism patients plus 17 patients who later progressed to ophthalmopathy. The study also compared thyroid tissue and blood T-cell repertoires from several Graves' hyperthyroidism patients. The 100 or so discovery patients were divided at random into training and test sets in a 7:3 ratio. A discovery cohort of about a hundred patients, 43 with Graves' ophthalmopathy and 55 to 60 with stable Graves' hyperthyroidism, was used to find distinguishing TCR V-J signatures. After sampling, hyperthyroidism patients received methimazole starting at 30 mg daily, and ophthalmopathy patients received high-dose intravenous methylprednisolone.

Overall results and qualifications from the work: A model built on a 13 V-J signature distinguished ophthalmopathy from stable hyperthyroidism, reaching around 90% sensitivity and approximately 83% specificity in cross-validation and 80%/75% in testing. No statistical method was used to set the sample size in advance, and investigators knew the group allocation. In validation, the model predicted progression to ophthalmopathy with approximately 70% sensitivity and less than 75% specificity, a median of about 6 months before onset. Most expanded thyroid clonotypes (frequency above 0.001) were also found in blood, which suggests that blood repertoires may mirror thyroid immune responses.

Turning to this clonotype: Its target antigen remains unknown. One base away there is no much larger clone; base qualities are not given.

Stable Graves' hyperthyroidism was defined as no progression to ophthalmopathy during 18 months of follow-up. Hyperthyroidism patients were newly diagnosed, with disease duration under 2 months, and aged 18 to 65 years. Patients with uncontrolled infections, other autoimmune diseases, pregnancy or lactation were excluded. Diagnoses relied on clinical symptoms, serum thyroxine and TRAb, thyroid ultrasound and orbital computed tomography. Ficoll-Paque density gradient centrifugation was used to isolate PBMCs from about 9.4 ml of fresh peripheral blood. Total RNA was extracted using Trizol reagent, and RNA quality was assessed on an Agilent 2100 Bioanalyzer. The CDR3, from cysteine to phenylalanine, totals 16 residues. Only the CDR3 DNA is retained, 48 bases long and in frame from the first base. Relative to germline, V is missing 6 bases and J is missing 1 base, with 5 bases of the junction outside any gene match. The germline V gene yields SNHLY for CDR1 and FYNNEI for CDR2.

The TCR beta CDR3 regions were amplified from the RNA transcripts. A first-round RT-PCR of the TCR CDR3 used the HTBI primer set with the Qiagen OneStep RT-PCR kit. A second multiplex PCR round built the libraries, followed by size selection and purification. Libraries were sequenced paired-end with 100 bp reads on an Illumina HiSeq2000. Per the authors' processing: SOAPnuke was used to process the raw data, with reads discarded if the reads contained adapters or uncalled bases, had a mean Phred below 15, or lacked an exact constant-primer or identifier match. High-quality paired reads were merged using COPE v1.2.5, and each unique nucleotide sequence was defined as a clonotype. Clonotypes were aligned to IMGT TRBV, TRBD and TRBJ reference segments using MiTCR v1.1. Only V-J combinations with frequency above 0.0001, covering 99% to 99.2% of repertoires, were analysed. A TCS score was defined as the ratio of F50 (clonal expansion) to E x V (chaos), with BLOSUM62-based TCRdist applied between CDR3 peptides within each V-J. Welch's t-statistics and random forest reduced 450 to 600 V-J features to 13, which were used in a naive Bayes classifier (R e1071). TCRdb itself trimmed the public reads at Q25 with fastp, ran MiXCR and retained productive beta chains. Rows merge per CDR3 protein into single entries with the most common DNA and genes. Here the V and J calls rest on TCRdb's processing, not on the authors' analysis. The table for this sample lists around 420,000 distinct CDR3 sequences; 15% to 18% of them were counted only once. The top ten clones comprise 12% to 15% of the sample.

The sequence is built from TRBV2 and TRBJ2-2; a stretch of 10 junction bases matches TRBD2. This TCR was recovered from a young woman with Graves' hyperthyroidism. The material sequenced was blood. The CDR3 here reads CASSHGLAENTGELFF. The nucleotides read TGTGCCAGCAGCCACGGACTAGCGGAGAACACCGGGGAGCTGTTTTTT. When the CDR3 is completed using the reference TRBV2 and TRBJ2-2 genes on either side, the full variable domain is EPEVTQTPSHQVTQMGQEVILRCVPISNHLYFYWYRQILGQKVEFLVSFYNNEISEKSEIFDDQFSVERPDGSNFTLKIRSTKLEDSAMYFCASSHGLAENTGELFFGEGSRLTVL.